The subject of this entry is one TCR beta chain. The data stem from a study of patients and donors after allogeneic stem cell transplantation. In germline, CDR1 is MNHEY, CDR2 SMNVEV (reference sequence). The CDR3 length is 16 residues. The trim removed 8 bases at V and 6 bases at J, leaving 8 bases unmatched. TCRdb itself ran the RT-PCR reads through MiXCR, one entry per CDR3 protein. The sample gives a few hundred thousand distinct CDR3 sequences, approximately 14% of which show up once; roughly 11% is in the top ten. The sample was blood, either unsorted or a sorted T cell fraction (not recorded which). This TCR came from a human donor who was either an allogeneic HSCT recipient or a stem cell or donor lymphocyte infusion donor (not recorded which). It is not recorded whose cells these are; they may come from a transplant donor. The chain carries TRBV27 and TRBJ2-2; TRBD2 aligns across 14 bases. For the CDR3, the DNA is TGTGCCAGCCGAAGACTAGCGGGAGGGCCGGCCGGGGAGCTGTTTTTT. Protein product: CASRRLAGGPAGELFF.